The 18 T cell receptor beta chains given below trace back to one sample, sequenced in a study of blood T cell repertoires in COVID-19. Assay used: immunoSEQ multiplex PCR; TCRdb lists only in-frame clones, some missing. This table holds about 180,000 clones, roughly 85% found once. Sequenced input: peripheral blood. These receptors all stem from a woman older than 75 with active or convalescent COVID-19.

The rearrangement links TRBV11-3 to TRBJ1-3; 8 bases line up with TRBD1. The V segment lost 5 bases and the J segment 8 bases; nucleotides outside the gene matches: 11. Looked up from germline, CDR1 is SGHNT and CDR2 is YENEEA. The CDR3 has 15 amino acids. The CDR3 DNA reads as TGTGCCAGCAGCCGGACAGGGAGATTGTTAGACACCATATATTTT. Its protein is CASSRTGRLLDTIYF.

The CDR3 is CASRFGLAGVETQYF. In DNA form, the CDR3 reads TGTGCCAGCAGATTTGGACTAGCGGGAGTGGAGACCCAGTACTTC. V usage is TRBV28 and J usage is TRBJ2-5, with 13 bases identical to TRBD2. Per germline, CDR1 MDHEN and CDR2 SYDVKM. This CDR3 has 15 amino acids. V dropped 6 bases and J dropped 5; count of bases not matched to a gene: 6.

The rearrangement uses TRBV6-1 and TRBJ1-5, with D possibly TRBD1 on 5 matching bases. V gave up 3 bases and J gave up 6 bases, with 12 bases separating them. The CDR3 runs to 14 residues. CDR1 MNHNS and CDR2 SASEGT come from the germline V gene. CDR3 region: CASSDGGEGQPQHF. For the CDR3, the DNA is TGTGCCAGCAGTGATGGGGGGGAGGGTCAGCCCCAGCATTTT.

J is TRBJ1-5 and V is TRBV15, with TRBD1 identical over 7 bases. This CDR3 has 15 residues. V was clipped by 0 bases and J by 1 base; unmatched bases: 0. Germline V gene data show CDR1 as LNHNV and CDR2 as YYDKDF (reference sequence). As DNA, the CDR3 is TGTGCCACCAGCAGAGAGGACAGGAGCAATCAGCCCCAGCATTTT. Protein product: CATSREDRSNQPQHF. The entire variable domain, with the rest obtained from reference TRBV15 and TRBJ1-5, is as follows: DAMVIQNPRYQVTQFGKPVTLSCSQTLNHNVMYWYQQKSSQAPKLLFHYYDKDFNNEADTPDNFQSRRPNTSFCFLDIRSPGLGDTAMYLCATSREDRSNQPQHFGDGTRLSIL.

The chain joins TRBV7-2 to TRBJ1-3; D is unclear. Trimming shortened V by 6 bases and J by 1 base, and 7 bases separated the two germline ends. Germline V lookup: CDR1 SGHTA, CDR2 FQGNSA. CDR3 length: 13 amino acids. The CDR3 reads CASRLPSGNTIYF. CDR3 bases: TGTGCCAGCAGATTACCTTCTGGAAACACCATATATTTT. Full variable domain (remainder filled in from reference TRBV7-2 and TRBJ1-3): GAGVSQSPSNKVTEKGKDVELRCDPISGHTALYWYRQSLGQGLEFLIYFQGNSAPDKSGLPSDRFSAERTGGSVSTLTIQRTQQEDSAVYLCASRLPSGNTIYFGEGSWLTVV.

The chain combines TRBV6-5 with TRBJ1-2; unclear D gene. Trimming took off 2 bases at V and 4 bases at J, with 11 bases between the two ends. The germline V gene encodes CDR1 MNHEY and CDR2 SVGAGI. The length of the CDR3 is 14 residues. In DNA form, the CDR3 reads TGTGCCAGCAGTTACGACACACGAATCTATGGCTACACCTTC. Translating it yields CASSYDTRIYGYTF.

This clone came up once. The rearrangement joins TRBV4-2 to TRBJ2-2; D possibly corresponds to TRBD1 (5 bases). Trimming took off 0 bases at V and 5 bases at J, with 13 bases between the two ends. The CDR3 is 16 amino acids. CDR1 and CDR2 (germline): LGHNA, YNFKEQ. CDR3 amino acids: CASSQDAGSSTGELFF. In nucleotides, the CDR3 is TGTGCCAGCAGCCAAGATGCAGGGTCGAGTACCGGGGAGCTGTTTTTT.

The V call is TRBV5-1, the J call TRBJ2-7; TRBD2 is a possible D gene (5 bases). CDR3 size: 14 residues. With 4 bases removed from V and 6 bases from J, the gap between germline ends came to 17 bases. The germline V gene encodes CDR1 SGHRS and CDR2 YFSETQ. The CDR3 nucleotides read TGCGCCAGCAGCACGGGATCTGGAGGCTTCGAGCAGTACTTC. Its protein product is CASSTGSGGFEQYF. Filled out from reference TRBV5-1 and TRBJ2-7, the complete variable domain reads KAGVTQTPRYLIKTRGQQVTLSCSPISGHRSVSWYQQTPGQGLQFLFEYFSETQRNKGNFPGRFSGRQFSNSRSEMNVSTLELGDSALYLCASSTGSGGFEQYFGPGTRLTVT.

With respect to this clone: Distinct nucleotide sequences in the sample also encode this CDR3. CDR3 loop: CASSLTGGADTQYF. The CDR3 DNA follows: TGTGCCAGCAGCCTGACAGGGGGCGCAGATACGCAGTATTTT. The rearrangement links TRBV7-9 to TRBJ2-3; 10 nucleotides align to TRBD1. Germline CDR1 is SEHNR and CDR2 is FQNEAQ (reference sequence). This CDR3 has 14 amino acids. The V and J ends lost 5 bases and 4 bases, in that order; junction bases with no gene match: 3.

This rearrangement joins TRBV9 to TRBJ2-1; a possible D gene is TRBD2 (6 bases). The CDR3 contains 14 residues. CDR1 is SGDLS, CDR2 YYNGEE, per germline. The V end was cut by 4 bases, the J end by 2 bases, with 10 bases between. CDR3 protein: CASSPGGTYNEQFF. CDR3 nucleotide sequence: TGTGCCAGCAGCCCCGGAGGGACCTACAATGAGCAGTTCTTC. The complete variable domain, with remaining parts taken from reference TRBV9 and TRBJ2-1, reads DSGVTQTPKHLITATGQRVTLRCSPRSGDLSVYWYQQSLDQGLQFLIQYYNGEERAKGNILERFSAQQFPDLHSELNLSSLELGDSALYFCASSPGGTYNEQFFGPGTRLTVL.

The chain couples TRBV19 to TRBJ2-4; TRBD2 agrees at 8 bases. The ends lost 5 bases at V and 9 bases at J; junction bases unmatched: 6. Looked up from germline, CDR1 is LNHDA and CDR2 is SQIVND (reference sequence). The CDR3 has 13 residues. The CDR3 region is CASSSEREFIQYF. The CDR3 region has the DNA TGTGCCAGTAGTTCCGAGCGGGAGTTCATTCAGTACTTC.

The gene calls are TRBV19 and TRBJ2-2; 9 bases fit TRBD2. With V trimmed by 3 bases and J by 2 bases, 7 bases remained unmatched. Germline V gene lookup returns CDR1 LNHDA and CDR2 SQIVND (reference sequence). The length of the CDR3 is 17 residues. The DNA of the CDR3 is TGTGCCAGTAGTATCGGGGGGCTAGCGGGAAACACCGGGGAGCTGTTTTTT. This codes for CASSIGGLAGNTGELFF.

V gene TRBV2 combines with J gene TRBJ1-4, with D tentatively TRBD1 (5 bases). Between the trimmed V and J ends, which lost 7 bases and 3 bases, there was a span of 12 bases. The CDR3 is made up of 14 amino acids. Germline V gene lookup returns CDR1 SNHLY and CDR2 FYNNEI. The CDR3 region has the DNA TGTGCCAGCACCTTGGGGACTTCTAATGAAAAACTGTTTTTT. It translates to CASTLGTSNEKLFF.

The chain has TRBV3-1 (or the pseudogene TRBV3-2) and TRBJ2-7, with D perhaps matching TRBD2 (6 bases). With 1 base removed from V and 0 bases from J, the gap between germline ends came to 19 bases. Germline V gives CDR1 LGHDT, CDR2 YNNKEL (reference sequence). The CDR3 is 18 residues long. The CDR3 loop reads CASSQGTRIGGRSYEQYF. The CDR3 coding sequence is TGTGCCAGCAGCCAAGGGACGCGGATCGGGGGACGCTCCTACGAGCAGTACTTC.

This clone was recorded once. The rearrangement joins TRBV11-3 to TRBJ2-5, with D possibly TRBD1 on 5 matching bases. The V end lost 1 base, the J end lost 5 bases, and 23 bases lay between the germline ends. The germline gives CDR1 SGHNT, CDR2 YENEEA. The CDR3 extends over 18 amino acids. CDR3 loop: CASSLGTGATVTSETQYF. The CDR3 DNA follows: TGTGCCAGCAGCTTAGGTACCGGTGCGACAGTTACGAGTGAGACCCAGTACTTC.

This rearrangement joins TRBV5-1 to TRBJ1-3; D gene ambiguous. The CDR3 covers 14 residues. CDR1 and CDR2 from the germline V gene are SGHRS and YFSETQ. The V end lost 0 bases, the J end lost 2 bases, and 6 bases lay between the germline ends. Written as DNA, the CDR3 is TGCGCCAGCAGCTTGGGCGCGGCTGGAAACACCATATATTTT. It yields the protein CASSLGAAGNTIYF.

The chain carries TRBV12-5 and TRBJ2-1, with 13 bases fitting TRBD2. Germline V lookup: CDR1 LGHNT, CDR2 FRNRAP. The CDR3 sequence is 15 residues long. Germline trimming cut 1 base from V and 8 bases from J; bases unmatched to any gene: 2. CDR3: CASGLGLAGGHEQFF. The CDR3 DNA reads TGTGCTAGTGGTTTGGGACTAGCGGGAGGCCATGAGCAGTTCTTC.

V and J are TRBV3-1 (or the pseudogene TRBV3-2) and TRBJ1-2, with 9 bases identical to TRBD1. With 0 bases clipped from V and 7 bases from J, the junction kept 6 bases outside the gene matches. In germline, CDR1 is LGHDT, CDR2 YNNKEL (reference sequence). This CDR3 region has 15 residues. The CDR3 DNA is TGTGCCAGCAGCCAAGATTCACAGGGGGCCTTTGGCTACACCTTC. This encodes CASSQDSQGAFGYTF.